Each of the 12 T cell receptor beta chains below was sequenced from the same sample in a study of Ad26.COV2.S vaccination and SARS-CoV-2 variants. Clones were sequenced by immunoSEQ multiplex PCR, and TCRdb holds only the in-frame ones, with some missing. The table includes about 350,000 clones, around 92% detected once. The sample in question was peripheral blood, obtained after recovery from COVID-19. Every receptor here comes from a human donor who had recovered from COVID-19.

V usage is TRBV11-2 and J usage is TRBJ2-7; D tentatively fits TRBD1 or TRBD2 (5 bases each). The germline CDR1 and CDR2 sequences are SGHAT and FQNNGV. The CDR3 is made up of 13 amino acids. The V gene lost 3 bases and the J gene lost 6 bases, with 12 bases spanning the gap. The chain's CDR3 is CASSFLGTGEQYF. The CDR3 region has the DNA TGTGCCAGCAGCTTTTTAGGGACCGGCGAGCAGTACTTC.

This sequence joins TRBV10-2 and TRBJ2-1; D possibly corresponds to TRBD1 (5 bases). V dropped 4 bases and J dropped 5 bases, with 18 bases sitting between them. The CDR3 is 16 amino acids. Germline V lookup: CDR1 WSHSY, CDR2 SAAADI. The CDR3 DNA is TGCGCCAGCAGTGGAAGGGGCCTTCGGGTGGACAATGAGCAGTTCTTC. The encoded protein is CASSGRGLRVDNEQFF.

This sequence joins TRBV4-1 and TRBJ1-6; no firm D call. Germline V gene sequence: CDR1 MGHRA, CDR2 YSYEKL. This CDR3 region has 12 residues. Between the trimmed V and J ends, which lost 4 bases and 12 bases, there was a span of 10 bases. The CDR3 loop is CASSLVEEPLHF. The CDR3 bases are TGCGCCAGCAGCCTAGTCGAGGAACCCCTCCACTTT.

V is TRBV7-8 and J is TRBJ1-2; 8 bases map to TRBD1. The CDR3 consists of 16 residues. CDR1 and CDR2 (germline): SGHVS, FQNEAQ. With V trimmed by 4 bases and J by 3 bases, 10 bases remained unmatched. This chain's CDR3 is CASSSLLLTGDYGYTF. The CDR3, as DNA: TGTGCCAGCAGCTCCCTGCTCCTGACAGGGGACTATGGCTACACCTTC.

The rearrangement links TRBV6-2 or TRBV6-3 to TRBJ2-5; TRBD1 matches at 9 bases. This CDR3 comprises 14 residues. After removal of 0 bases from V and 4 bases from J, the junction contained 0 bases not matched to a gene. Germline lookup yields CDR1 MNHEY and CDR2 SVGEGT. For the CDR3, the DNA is TGTGCCAGCAGTTACTCGACAGGGGGAGAGACCCAGTACTTC. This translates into CASSYSTGGETQYF.

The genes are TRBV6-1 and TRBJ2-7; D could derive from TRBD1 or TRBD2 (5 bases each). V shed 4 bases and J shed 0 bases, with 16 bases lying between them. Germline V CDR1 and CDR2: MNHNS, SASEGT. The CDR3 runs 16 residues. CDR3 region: CASSGWDLSSSYEQYF. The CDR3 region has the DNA TGTGCCAGCAGTGGATGGGACCTTTCAAGCTCCTACGAGCAGTACTTC.

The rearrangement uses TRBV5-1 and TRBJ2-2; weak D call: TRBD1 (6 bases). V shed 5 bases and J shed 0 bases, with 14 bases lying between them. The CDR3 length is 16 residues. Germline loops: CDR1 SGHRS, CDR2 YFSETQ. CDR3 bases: TGCGCCAGCAGTACAGGACAGTCCGCGAACACCGGGGAGCTGTTTTTT. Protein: CASSTGQSANTGELFF. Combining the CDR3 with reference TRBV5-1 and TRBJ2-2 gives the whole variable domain KAGVTQTPRYLIKTRGQQVTLSCSPISGHRSVSWYQQTPGQGLQFLFEYFSETQRNKGNFPGRFSGRQFSNSRSEMNVSTLELGDSALYLCASSTGQSANTGELFFGEGSRLTVL.

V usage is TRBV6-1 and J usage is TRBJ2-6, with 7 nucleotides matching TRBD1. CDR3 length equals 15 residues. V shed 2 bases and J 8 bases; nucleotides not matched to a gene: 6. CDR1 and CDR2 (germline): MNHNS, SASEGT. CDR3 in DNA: TGTGCCAGCAGTGAAACGGCAGGGGGTACCAACGTCCTGACTTTC. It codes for CASSETAGGTNVLTF.

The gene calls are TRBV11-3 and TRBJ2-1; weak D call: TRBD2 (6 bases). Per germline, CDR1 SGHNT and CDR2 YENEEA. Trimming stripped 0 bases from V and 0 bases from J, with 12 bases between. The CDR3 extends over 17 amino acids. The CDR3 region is CASSLEAGGSSYNEQFF. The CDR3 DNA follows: TGTGCCAGCAGCTTAGAAGCAGGAGGGAGCTCCTACAATGAGCAGTTCTTC.

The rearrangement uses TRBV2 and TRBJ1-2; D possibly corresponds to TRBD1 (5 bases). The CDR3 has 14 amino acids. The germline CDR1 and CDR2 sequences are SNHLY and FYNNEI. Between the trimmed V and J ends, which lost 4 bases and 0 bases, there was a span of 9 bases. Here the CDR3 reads CASSGQISNYGYTF. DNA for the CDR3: TGTGCCAGCAGTGGACAGATTTCTAACTATGGCTACACCTTC.

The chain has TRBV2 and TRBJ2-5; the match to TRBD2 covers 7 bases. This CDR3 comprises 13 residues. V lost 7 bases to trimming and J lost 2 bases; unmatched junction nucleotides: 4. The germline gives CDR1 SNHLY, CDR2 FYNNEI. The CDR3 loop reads CASKRGIQETQYF. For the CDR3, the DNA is TGTGCCAGCAAGCGGGGTATTCAAGAGACCCAGTACTTC. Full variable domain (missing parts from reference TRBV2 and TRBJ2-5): EPEVTQTPSHQVTQMGQEVILRCVPISNHLYFYWYRQILGQKVEFLVSFYNNEISEKSEIFDDQFSVERPDGSNFTLKIRSTKLEDSAMYFCASKRGIQETQYFGPGTRLLVL.

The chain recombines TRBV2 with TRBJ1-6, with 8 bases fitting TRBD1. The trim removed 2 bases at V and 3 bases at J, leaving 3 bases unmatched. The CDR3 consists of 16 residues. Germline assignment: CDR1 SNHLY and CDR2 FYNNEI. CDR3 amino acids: CASSEQGASYNSPLHF. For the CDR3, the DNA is TGTGCCAGCAGTGAACAGGGGGCCAGCTATAATTCACCCCTCCACTTT.